One TCR beta chain is described in this entry. CDR1 and CDR2 from the germline V gene are SGHRS and YFSETQ. The CDR3 covers 15 residues. Between the trimmed V and J ends, which lost 0 bases and 4 bases, there was a span of 14 bases. The data were produced by immunoSEQ multiplex PCR, yet TCRdb's version contains in-frame clones alone and is incomplete. The repertoire includes hundreds of thousands of clones, roughly 74% of them detected once, and less than 0.015% sits in the top ten. The record originates from a study of shared T cell receptors in the human thymus. These same records also appear under a second study, on human thymus T cells.

This TCR derives from a boy younger than two with a congenital heart defect. The chain couples TRBV5-1 to TRBJ2-7; tentative D call: TRBD2 (5 bases). Sequenced sample: thymocytes. The CDR3 is CASSLDLSGDYEQYF. Here the CDR3 DNA reads TGCGCCAGCAGCTTGGATTTGAGCGGTGATTACGAGCAGTACTTC.